This TCR beta chain was identified during a study of cytomegalovirus exposure and HLA in healthy donors. Primers for the PCR totalled 60 Vbeta and 13 Jbeta. Generated by immunoSEQ multiplex PCR, the TCRdb table keeps only in-frame clones and is missing some. This table has approximately 190,000 clones, 75% to 90% appearing once. Per germline, CDR1 SQVTM and CDR2 ANQGSEA. This CDR3 is 16 amino acids long. J lost 2 bases, V lost 8 bases, and 15 bases had no gene match. This sequence originates from a woman in her fifties or sixties in good health and CMV-seropositive. Sequenced: PBMCs. The chain combines TRBV29-1 with TRBJ2-7, with TRBD1 matching over 10 bases. The CDR3 loop reads CSPPGTGDDITYEQYF. The CDR3 DNA is TGCAGCCCCCCGGGGACAGGGGATGATATTACCTACGAGCAGTACTTC.